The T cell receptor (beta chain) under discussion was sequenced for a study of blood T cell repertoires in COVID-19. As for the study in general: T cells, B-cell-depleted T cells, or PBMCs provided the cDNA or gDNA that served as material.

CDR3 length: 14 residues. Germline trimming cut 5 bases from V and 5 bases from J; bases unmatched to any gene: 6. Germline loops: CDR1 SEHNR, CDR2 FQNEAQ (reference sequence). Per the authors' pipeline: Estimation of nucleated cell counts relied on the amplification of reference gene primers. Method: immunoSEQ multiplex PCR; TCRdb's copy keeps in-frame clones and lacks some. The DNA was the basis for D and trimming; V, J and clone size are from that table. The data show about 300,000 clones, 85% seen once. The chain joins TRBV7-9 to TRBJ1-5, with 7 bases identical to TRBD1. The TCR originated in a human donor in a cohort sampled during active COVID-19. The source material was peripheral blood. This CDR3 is CASSRDSSHQPQHF. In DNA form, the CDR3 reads TGTGCCAGCAGCCGGGACAGTTCGCATCAGCCCCAGCATTTT. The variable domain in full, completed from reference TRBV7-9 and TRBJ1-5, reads DTGVSQNPRHKITKRGQNVTFRCDPISEHNRLYWYRQTLGQGPEFLTYFQNEAQLEKSRLLSDRFSAERPKGSFSTLEIQRTEQGDSAMYLCASSRDSSHQPQHFGDGTRLSIL.